These 19 T cell receptor beta chains were all obtained from the same sample, sequenced in a study of Ad26.COV2.S vaccination and SARS-CoV-2 variants. Treatment meaning: roughly 20 received Ad26.COV2.S at low or high dose, single or two shots; several received placebo; per-sample allocation not given. Sampling happened 63 days after the first vaccine or placebo injection. Generated by immunoSEQ multiplex PCR, the TCRdb table keeps only in-frame clones and is missing some. Among roughly 390,000 clones listed, about 88% were seen once. Source: peripheral blood, taken in a trial of Ad26.COV2.S vaccine versus placebo. The source of these receptors is a person aged 18-60 years who received the Ad26.COV2.S COVID-19 vaccine or a placebo.

The gene calls are TRBV7-2 and TRBJ1-1; D is unclear. This CDR3 is 13 amino acids long. The germline V and J ends were trimmed by 2 bases and 7 bases, with 11 bases remaining between them. CDR1 and CDR2 from the germline V gene are SGHTA and FQGNSA. The CDR3 sequence: CASSLQVLGEAFF. The CDR3 DNA reads TGTGCCAGCAGCTTACAGGTTCTAGGTGAAGCTTTCTTT.

This chain joins TRBV18 and TRBJ1-1; tentatively, D is TRBD1 (5 bases). Germline CDR1 and CDR2: KGHSH and LQKENI. The CDR3 is 14 residues long. V gave up 3 bases and J gave up 1 base, with 9 bases separating them. The CDR3 loop reads CASSPGRPNTEAFF. CDR3 nucleotide sequence: TGTGCCAGCTCACCGGGACGGCCGAACACTGAAGCTTTCTTT.

In nucleotides, the CDR3 is TGTGCCAGCAGCTCCGACGGTATTGGTGGCTACACCTTC. Residues: CASSSDGIGGYTF. This sequence joins TRBV12-3 or TRBV12-4 and TRBJ1-2; D gene uncertain. Deletions cut 6 bases from V and 7 bases from J, with 15 bases between. CDR3 length: 13 residues.

The chain carries TRBV11-2 and TRBJ2-2; TRBD1 matches at 10 bases. J was trimmed by 2 bases and V by 0 bases; bases with no gene match: 0. Germline lookup yields CDR1 SGHAT and CDR2 FQNNGV. The CDR3 runs 16 residues. CDR3 in DNA: TGTGCCAGCAGCTTAGAGACAGGGGGCAACACCGGGGAGCTGTTTTTT. It encodes CASSLETGGNTGELFF. Combining the CDR3 with reference TRBV11-2 and TRBJ2-2 gives the whole variable domain EAGVAQSPRYKIIEKRQSVAFWCNPISGHATLYWYQQILGQGPKLLIQFQNNGVVDDSQLPKDRFSAERLKGVDSTLKIQPAKLEDSAVYLCASSLETGGNTGELFFGEGSRLTVL.

This clone appeared once. This chain connects TRBV18 to TRBJ1-2; 7 nucleotides agree with TRBD1. The CDR3 spans 18 residues. V shed 0 bases, J shed 5 bases, and the junction held 15 bases outside the gene matches. Germline V lookup: CDR1 KGHSH, CDR2 LQKENI. CDR3 DNA sequence: TGTGCCAGCTCACCACCGAGCCGCCGGGACAGCCGTTGGTATGGCTACACCTTC. The encoded protein is CASSPPSRRDSRWYGYTF.

The V call is TRBV5-4, the J call TRBJ2-7, with D tentatively TRBD2 (5 bases). The CDR3 is made up of 13 amino acids. Germline values: CDR1 SGHNT, CDR2 YYREEE (reference sequence). V lost 0 bases and J 7 bases, leaving 11 bases between the germline ends. The CDR3 DNA reads TGTGCCAGCAGCTTGGATCCGGGGTGGGAGCAGTACTTC. Protein sequence: CASSLDPGWEQYF.

The V and J genes are TRBV10-2 and TRBJ2-1; 12 bases are shared with TRBD2. The CDR3 totals 16 residues. Trimming at V came to 11 bases and at J to 8 bases, leaving 16 bases not matched to a gene. Per the germline V gene, CDR1 is WSHSY and CDR2 is SAAADI. The CDR3: CAARGLAGLRSDEQFF. For the CDR3, the DNA is TGCGCCGCAAGGGGACTAGCGGGTCTTAGAAGCGATGAGCAGTTCTTC.

The chain links TRBV5-1 to TRBJ2-2; D is unresolved. With 1 base removed from V and 6 bases from J, the gap between germline ends came to 13 bases. Germline values: CDR1 SGHRS, CDR2 YFSETQ. This CDR3 spans 15 amino acids. This CDR3 reads CASSLTFSFAGELFF. CDR3 DNA sequence: TGCGCCAGCAGCTTGACTTTTTCATTCGCCGGGGAGCTGTTTTTT.

The chain employs TRBV11-2 and TRBJ2-1; 8 bases fit TRBD2. CDR3 length equals 17 residues. CDR1 and CDR2 from the germline V gene are SGHAT and FQNNGV. V dropped 5 bases and J dropped 2; count of bases not matched to a gene: 11. The CDR3 here is CASSPRTVGLAYNEQFF. For the CDR3, the DNA is TGTGCCAGCAGCCCAAGAACAGTGGGACTAGCCTACAATGAGCAGTTCTTC.

This chain joins TRBV5-4 and TRBJ1-4; 10 bases line up with TRBD1. This CDR3 is 15 amino acids long. V dropped 0 bases and J dropped 7; count of bases not matched to a gene: 3. Germline loops: CDR1 SGHNT, CDR2 YYREEE (reference sequence). The CDR3 sequence is CASSLAGDRGEKLFF. The CDR3 bases are TGTGCCAGCAGCTTGGCCGGGGACAGGGGTGAAAAACTGTTTTTT.

The chain couples TRBV6-2 or TRBV6-3 to TRBJ1-3, with D uncertain. CDR1 is MNHEY and CDR2 is SVGEGT in the germline V gene. The CDR3 runs to 16 residues. Trimming removed 0 bases at V and 1 base at J, with 10 bases between. In DNA form, the CDR3 reads TGTGCCAGCAGTTACTCGACGAAACTTTCTGGAAACACCATATATTTT. Amino acid sequence: CASSYSTKLSGNTIYF.

This clone was observed once. V usage is TRBV19 and J usage is TRBJ2-1; TRBD2 matches at 9 bases. This CDR3 is built from 16 residues. V gave up 7 bases and J gave up 8 bases; unmatched junction bases: 15. The germline CDR1 and CDR2 sequences are LNHDA and SQIVND (reference sequence). CDR3 in amino acids: CASNPLAGISGDEQFF. The CDR3 nucleotides read TGTGCCAGTAACCCGCTAGCGGGGATCAGTGGTGATGAGCAGTTCTTC.

The chain recombines TRBV6-2 or TRBV6-3 with TRBJ2-7, with 7 bases lining up with TRBD1. This CDR3 region has 14 residues. The germline V gene has CDR1 MNHEY and CDR2 SVGEGT. The V gene end was trimmed by 5 bases and the J gene end by 5 bases; junction bases not matched to a gene: 9. CDR3 nucleotide sequence: TGTGCCAGCAGTAACCGGGACAGCACCGACGAGCAGTACTTC. Amino acid sequence: CASSNRDSTDEQYF.

The chain recombines TRBV4-2 with TRBJ2-1; D uncertain. V gave up 4 bases and J gave up 7 bases, with 20 bases separating them. The CDR3 runs to 16 residues. The germline gives CDR1 LGHNA, CDR2 YNFKEQ. The DNA for the CDR3 is TGTGCCAGCAGCCGACCGGTACCAGGATCTGGGAATGAGCAGTTCTTC. Translating it yields CASSRPVPGSGNEQFF.

The table lists this clone with a count of one. The J gene is TRBJ2-4, the V gene TRBV7-8; unclear D gene. This CDR3 contains 14 residues. Trimming shortened V by 5 bases and J by 9 bases, and 17 bases separated the two germline ends. CDR1 and CDR2 (germline): SGHVS, FQNEAQ. The CDR3, as DNA: TGTGCCAGCAGCCTGGACGGTCTCGTGGGCATTCAGTACTTC. It is translated as CASSLDGLVGIQYF.

This chain links TRBV11-2 with TRBJ2-2; D remains ambiguous. Germline V CDR1 and CDR2: SGHAT, FQNNGV. V was clipped by 5 bases and J by 4 bases, with 17 bases between them. The CDR3 length is 16 residues. The CDR3 region is CASSIMATSGTGELFF. The CDR3 nucleotides are TGTGCCAGCAGCATAATGGCCACGTCAGGCACCGGGGAGCTGTTTTTT.

This chain's CDR3 is CASSKKQGSTDTQYF. CDR3 nucleotide sequence: TGTGCCAGCAGCAAGAAGCAAGGCAGCACAGATACGCAGTATTTT. This chain links TRBV7-9 with TRBJ2-3; no firm D call. Trimming cost V 5 bases and J 0 bases, with 12 bases left between them. CDR1 and CDR2 from the germline V gene are SEHNR and FQNEAQ (reference sequence). The CDR3 totals 15 residues.

This rearrangement joins TRBV30 to TRBJ1-2; a weak D match, TRBD1 (6 bases). Germline V lookup: CDR1 GTSNPN, CDR2 SVGIG (reference sequence). CDR3 length equals 13 residues. Trimming stripped 0 bases from V and 6 bases from J, with 11 bases between. In DNA form, the CDR3 reads TGTGCCTGGAGTGTTGTCAGGGGTCATGGCTACACCTTC. This gives the protein CAWSVVRGHGYTF.

V gene TRBV6-5 combines with J gene TRBJ2-1; 7 bases agree with TRBD1. The ends lost 7 bases at V and 0 bases at J; junction bases unmatched: 6. The CDR3 runs to 15 residues. Germline CDR1 is MNHEY and CDR2 is SVGAGI. CDR3 sequence reads: CASTPGTVSYNEQFF. The CDR3 bases are TGTGCCAGCACCCCCGGGACAGTCTCCTACAATGAGCAGTTCTTC.